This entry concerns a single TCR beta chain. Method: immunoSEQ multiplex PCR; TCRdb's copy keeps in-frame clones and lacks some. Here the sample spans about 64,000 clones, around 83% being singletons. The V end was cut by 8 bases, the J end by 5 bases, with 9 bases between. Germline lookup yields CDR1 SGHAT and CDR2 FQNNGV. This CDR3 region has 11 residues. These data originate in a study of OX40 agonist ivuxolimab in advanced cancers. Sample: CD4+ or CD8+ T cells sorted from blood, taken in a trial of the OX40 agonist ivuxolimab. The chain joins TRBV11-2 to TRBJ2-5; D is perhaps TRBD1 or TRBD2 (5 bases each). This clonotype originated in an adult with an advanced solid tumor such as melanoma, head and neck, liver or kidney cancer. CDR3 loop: CASRWGETQYF. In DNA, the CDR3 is TGTGCCAGCCGGTGGGGGGAGACCCAGTACTTC.